The 18 T cell receptor beta chains below all came from one sample that was sequenced in a study of radiotherapy plus CTLA-4 blockade in lung cancer. Generated by immunoSEQ multiplex PCR, the TCRdb table keeps only in-frame clones and is missing some. The sample lists about 49,000 clones, about 85% occurring once. The source was peripheral blood, collected from a patient treated with radiotherapy plus ipilimumab. The receptors were sampled from a human donor with non-small cell lung cancer whose response to radiotherapy plus ipilimumab could not be evaluated.

J is TRBJ2-5 and V is TRBV28; 11 positions agree with TRBD1. Germline-derived CDR1 and CDR2 are MDHEN and SYDVKM. The CDR3 consists of 20 residues. J gave up 5 bases and V 1 base, and 18 bases lay outside the gene matches. The DNA of the CDR3 is TGTGCCAGCAGTTTATATCAAGGCGGGGGGACAGGGGGAATTGCGGAGACCCAGTACTTC. Protein: CASSLYQGGGTGGIAETQYF.

The chain combines TRBV7-3 with TRBJ1-2; 8 bases are a match to TRBD1. The CDR3 runs to 13 residues. Germline-derived CDR1 and CDR2 are SGHTA and FQGTGA. V shed 2 bases and J 8 bases; nucleotides not matched to a gene: 4. The CDR3, as DNA: TGTGCCAGCAGCTTAGGCAGGGGGCAAGGCTACACCTTC. Translated, it gives CASSLGRGQGYTF.

This chain joins TRBV5-8 and TRBJ2-7, with D unclear. Germline V gene sequence: CDR1 SGHTS, CDR2 YDEGEE. Deletions cut 0 bases from V and 1 base from J, with 17 bases between. This CDR3 spans 17 amino acids. This CDR3 reads CASSLAGVGDLSYEQYF. The CDR3 coding sequence is TGTGCCAGCAGCTTGGCCGGCGTAGGAGATCTTTCCTACGAGCAGTACTTC. The full variable domain, with the rest looked up from reference TRBV5-8 and TRBJ2-7, is EAGVTQSPTHLIKTRGQQATLRCSPISGHTSVYWYQQALGLGLQFLLWYDEGEERNRGNFPPRFSGRQFPNYSSELNVNALELEDSALYLCASSLAGVGDLSYEQYFGPGTRLTVT.

The chain combines TRBV18 with TRBJ1-2; weak D call: TRBD1 (6 bases). Germline V gene lookup returns CDR1 KGHSH and CDR2 LQKENI. The V end lost 1 base, the J end lost 7 bases, and 13 bases lay between the germline ends. CDR3 length: 14 amino acids. The CDR3, as DNA: TGTGCCAGCTCACCACTACAGGGTACAGGTGGCTACACCTTC. It translates to CASSPLQGTGGYTF.

This rearrangement joins TRBV7-9 to TRBJ2-1, with 13 bases fitting TRBD2. Germline CDR1 SEHNR, CDR2 FQNEAQ (reference sequence). J lost 6 bases, V lost 8 bases, and 10 bases had no gene match. The CDR3 contains 16 residues. CDR3 DNA sequence: TGTGCCAGCGCCGATGTAACTAGCGGGAGGGCCAATGAGCAGTTCTTC. Translated: CASADVTSGRANEQFF.

The V call is TRBV4-1, the J call TRBJ2-7; D gene unclear. V lost 0 bases and J lost 2, with 8 bases in between. The CDR3 totals 14 residues. Germline CDR1 reads MGHRA; CDR2 reads YSYEKL. The CDR3 reads CASSQDWATYEQYF. The CDR3 nucleotides are TGCGCCAGCAGCCAAGACTGGGCAACCTACGAGCAGTACTTC.

This chain links TRBV29-1 with TRBJ2-1; maybe TRBD1 (5 bases). Germline assignment: CDR1 SQVTM and CDR2 ANQGSEA. The CDR3 consists of 13 residues. Trimming stripped 3 bases from V and 2 bases from J, with 8 bases between. CDR3 coding DNA: TGCAGCGTTGACACAGGAACCTACAATGAGCAGTTCTTC. It translates to CSVDTGTYNEQFF.

This clone was seen only a few times. This specimen includes other DNA sequences encoding the same CDR3. The rearrangement joins TRBV6-5 to TRBJ2-2, with 10 bases lining up with TRBD1. Germline CDR1 is MNHEY and CDR2 is SVGAGI. The CDR3 is 16 amino acids. Trimming at V came to 0 bases and at J to 6 bases, leaving 4 bases not matched to a gene. As DNA, the CDR3 is TGTGCCAGCAGTTACTCCCGGACAGGGGGGGCCGGGGAGCTGTTTTTT. Translating it yields CASSYSRTGGAGELFF.

The chain combines TRBV4-2 with TRBJ2-3; a possible D gene is TRBD2 (6 bases). Germline assignment: CDR1 LGHNA and CDR2 YNFKEQ. The CDR3 sequence is 20 residues long. V lost 3 bases to trimming and J lost 0 bases, with 25 bases between them. CDR3 in DNA: TGTGCCAGCAGCCAGTGGTTGTCCGAGTTGGGGGGAGTAAGCACAGATACGCAGTATTTT. This translates into CASSQWLSELGGVSTDTQYF.

This chain links TRBV6-5 with TRBJ1-2, with 8 bases matching TRBD1. V lost 6 bases to trimming and J lost 8 bases; unmatched junction nucleotides: 5. Germline V lookup: CDR1 MNHEY, CDR2 SVGAGI. The CDR3 is made up of 12 amino acids. The DNA of the CDR3 is TGTGCCAGCAGGGATTGGGACAGGGGCTACACCTTC. The encoded protein is CASRDWDRGYTF.

This chain connects TRBV29-1 to TRBJ1-4; D unclear. Trimming took 6 bases from V and 0 from J, leaving 11 bases between them. Germline V CDR1 and CDR2: SQVTM, ANQGSEA. CDR3 length: 14 amino acids. CDR3 DNA sequence: TGCAGCGTGAGGATTGGAGCAACTAATGAAAAACTGTTTTTT. Encoded protein: CSVRIGATNEKLFF.

The chain employs TRBV15 and TRBJ2-5; D ambiguous. CDR1 is LNHNV and CDR2 is YYDKDF in the germline V gene (reference sequence). V was shortened by 3 bases and J by 1 base, with 6 bases between the two germline ends. The CDR3 covers 13 residues. CDR3 sequence: CATSRAFQETQYF. For the CDR3, the DNA is TGTGCCACCAGCAGGGCTTTCCAAGAGACCCAGTACTTC.

CDR3 protein: CASSPGTSGTNEQFF. CDR3 in DNA: TGCGCCAGCAGCCCGGGGACTAGCGGGACCAATGAGCAGTTCTTC. The rearrangement links TRBV5-1 to TRBJ2-1; 13 nucleotides align to TRBD2. This CDR3 spans 15 amino acids. After removal of 4 bases from V and 6 bases from J, the junction contained 4 bases not matched to a gene. Germline V lookup: CDR1 SGHRS, CDR2 YFSETQ. The full variable domain, completed using reference TRBV5-1 and TRBJ2-1, is KAGVTQTPRYLIKTRGQQVTLSCSPISGHRSVSWYQQTPGQGLQFLFEYFSETQRNKGNFPGRFSGRQFSNSRSEMNVSTLELGDSALYLCASSPGTSGTNEQFFGPGTRLTVL.

The genes are TRBV27 and TRBJ2-2; 7 bases map to TRBD2. This CDR3 is 19 amino acids long. V was pared by 5 bases and J by 4 bases, with 19 bases of the junction left unmatched. Germline CDR1 MNHEY, CDR2 SMNVEV (reference sequence). The CDR3 DNA sequence: TGTGCCAGCAGTCCCCGACCCGGTGGGAGACCGGGGGGCACCGGGGAGCTGTTTTTT. Translation: CASSPRPGGRPGGTGELFF.

The genes are TRBV19 and TRBJ2-7; TRBD1 is a possible D gene (6 bases). The CDR3 covers 12 residues. V lost 3 bases, J lost 5 bases, and 8 bases lay in between. Germline loops: CDR1 LNHDA, CDR2 SQIVND (reference sequence). The CDR3 DNA is TGTGCCAGTAGTATCAGGGGTCACGAGCAGTACTTC. The encoded protein is CASSIRGHEQYF.

The gene calls are TRBV28 and TRBJ1-1; perhaps TRBD1 as D (5 bases). The CDR3 has 14 amino acids. The V gene's germline CDR1 is MDHEN and CDR2 SYDVKM. V shed 4 bases and J shed 5 bases, with 14 bases lying between them. The CDR3, as DNA: TGTGCCAGCAGTTGGGGGGATTCGAGGACTGAAGCTTTCTTT. Protein product: CASSWGDSRTEAFF.

A few counts support this clone. The chain combines TRBV19 with TRBJ2-6; 7 nucleotides match TRBD1. The CDR3 sequence is 15 residues long. Germline V gene lookup returns CDR1 LNHDA and CDR2 SQIVND (reference sequence). The trim removed 4 bases at V and 2 bases at J, leaving 2 bases unmatched. This CDR3 reads CASSRDSAGANVLTF. The DNA for the CDR3 is TGTGCCAGTAGTAGGGACAGCGCTGGGGCCAACGTCCTGACTTTC.

Regarding this clone: This sample includes further DNA sequences coding for the same CDR3. The chain joins TRBV30 to TRBJ2-7, with 9 positions matching TRBD2. The J segment lost 2 bases and the V segment lost 1 base, leaving 3 bases of the junction unmatched. Per the germline V gene, CDR1 is GTSNPN and CDR2 is SVGIG (reference sequence). The CDR3 has 14 amino acids. The CDR3 DNA is TGTGCCTGGAGTGGGGGACTAGCAGCCTACGAGCAGTACTTC. Translating it yields CAWSGGLAAYEQYF.